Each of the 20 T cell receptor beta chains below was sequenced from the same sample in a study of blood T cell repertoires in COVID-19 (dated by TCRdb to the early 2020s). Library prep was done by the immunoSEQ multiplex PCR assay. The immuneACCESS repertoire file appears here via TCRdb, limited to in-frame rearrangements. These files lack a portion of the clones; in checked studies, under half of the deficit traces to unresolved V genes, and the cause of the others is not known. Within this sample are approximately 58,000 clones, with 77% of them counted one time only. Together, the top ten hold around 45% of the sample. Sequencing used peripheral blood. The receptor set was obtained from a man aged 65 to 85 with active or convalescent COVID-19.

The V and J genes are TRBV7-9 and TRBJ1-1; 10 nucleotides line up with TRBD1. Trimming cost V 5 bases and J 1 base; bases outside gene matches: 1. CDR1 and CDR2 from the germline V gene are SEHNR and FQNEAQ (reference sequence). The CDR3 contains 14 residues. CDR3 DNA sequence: TGTGCCAGCAGCCGGGACAGGGGGAACACTGAAGCTTTCTTT. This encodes CASSRDRGNTEAFF. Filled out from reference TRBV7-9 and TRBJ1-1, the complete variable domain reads DTGVSQNPRHKITKRGQNVTFRCDPISEHNRLYWYRQTLGQGPEFLTYFQNEAQLEKSRLLSDRFSAERPKGSFSTLEIQRTEQGDSAMYLCASSRDRGNTEAFFGQGTRLTVV.

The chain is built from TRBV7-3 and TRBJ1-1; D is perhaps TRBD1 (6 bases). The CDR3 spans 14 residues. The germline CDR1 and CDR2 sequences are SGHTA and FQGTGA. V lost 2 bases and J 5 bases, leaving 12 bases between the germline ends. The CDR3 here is CASSLEQGGTEAFF. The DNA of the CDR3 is TGTGCCAGCAGCTTAGAACAGGGTGGAACTGAAGCTTTCTTT.

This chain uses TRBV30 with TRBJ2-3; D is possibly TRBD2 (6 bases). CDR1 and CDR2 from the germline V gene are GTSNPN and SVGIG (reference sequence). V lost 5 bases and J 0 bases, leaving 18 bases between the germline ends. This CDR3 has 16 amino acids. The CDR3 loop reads CAWSVRGIPSTDTQYF. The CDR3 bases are TGTGCCTGGTCCGTGCGGGGAATCCCTAGCACAGATACGCAGTATTTT.

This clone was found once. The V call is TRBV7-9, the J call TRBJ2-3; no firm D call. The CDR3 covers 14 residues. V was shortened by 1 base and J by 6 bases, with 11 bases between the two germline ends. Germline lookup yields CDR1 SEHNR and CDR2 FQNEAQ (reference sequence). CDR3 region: CASSLGFPRDTQYF. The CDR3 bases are TGTGCCAGCAGCTTAGGTTTCCCGAGGGATACGCAGTATTTT.

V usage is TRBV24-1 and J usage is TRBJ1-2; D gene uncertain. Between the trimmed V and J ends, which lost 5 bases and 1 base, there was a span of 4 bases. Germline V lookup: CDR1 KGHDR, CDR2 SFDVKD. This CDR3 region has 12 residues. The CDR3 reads CATSAHNYGYTF. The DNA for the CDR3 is TGTGCCACCAGTGCCCATAACTATGGCTACACCTTC.

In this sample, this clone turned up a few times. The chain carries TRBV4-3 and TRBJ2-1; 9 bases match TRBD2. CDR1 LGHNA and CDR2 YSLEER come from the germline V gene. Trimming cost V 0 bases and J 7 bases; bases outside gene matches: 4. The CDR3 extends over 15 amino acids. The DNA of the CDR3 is TGCGCCAGCAGCCAAGAAGCGGGGGGACCTAATGAGCAGTTCTTC. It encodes CASSQEAGGPNEQFF.

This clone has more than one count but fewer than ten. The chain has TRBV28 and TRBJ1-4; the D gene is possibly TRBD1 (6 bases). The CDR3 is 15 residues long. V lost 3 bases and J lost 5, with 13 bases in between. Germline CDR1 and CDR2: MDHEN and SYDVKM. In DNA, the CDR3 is TGTGCCAGCAGTTTCCGAGGACAGAACAATGAAAAACTGTTTTTT. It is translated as CASSFRGQNNEKLFF.

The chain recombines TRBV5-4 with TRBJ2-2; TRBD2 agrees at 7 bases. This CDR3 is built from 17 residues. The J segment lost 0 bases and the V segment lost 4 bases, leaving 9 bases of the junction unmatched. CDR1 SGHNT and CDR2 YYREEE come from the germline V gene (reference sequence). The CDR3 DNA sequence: TGTGCCAGCAGCCTAGATCTAGCGGCATCGAACACCGGGGAGCTGTTTTTT. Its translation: CASSLDLAASNTGELFF.

The CDR3 region is CASSQTSGREDTQYF. The CDR3 region has the DNA TGCGCCAGCAGCCAAACTAGCGGGAGGGAGGATACGCAGTATTTT. The chain links TRBV4-3 to TRBJ2-3; 13 bases are shared with TRBD2. Germline loops: CDR1 LGHNA, CDR2 YSLEER. Trimming cost V 2 bases and J 6 bases; bases outside gene matches: 2. The CDR3 consists of 15 residues.

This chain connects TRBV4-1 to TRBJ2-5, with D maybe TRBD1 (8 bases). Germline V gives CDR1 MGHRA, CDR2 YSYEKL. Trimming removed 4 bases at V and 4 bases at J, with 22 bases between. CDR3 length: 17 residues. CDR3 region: CASSPTRWTGRGETQYF. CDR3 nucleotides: TGCGCCAGCAGCCCAACACGTTGGACAGGGAGGGGAGAGACCCAGTACTTC.

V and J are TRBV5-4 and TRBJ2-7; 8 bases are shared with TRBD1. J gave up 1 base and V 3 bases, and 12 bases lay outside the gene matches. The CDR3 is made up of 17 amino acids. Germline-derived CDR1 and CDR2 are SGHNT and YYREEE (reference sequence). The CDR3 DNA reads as TGTGCCAGCAGCTCAAGCCCGGCCAGGGGGCTATCCTACGAGCAGTACTTC. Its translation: CASSSSPARGLSYEQYF.

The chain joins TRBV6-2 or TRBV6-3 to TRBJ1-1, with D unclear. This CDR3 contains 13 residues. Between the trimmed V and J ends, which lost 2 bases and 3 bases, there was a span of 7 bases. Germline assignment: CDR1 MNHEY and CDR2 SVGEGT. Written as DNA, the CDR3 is TGTGCCAGCAGTTACAATCGGGACACTGAAGCTTTCTTT. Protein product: CASSYNRDTEAFF.

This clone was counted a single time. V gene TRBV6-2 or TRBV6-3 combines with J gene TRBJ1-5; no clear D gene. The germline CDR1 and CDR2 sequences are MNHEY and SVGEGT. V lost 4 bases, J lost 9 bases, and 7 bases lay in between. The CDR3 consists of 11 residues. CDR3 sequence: CASSFPGPQHF. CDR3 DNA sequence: TGTGCCAGCAGTTTTCCGGGGCCCCAGCATTTT.

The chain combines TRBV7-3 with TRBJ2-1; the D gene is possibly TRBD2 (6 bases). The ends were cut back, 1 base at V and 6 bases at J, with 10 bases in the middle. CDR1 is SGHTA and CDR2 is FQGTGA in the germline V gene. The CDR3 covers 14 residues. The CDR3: CASSLNLGGNEQFF. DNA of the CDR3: TGTGCCAGCAGCTTAAATTTGGGGGGCAATGAGCAGTTCTTC. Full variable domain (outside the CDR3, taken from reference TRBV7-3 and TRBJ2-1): GAGVSQTPSNKVTEKGKYVELRCDPISGHTALYWYRQSLGQGPEFLIYFQGTGAADDSGLPNDRFFAVRPEGSVSTLKIQRTERGDSAVYLCASSLNLGGNEQFFGPGTRLTVL.

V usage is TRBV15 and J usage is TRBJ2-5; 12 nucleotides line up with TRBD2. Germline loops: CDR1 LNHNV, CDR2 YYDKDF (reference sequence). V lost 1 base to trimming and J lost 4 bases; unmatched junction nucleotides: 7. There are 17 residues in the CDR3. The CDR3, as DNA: TGTGCCACCAGCAGAGTGGGTCTAGCGGGAGGGGGAGAGACCCAGTACTTC. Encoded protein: CATSRVGLAGGGETQYF.

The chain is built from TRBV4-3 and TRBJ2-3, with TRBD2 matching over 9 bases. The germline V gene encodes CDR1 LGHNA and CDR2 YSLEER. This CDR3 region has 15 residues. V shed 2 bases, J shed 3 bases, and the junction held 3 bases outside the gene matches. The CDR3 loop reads CASSQIAGETDTQYF. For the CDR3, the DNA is TGCGCCAGCAGCCAAATAGCGGGGGAAACAGATACGCAGTATTTT.

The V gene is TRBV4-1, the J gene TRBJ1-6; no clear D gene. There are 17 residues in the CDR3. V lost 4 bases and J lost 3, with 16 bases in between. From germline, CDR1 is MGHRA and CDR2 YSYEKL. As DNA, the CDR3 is TGCGCCAGCAGCCGAGACCCCACACCTGACTATAATTCACCCCTCCACTTT. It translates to CASSRDPTPDYNSPLHF.

In DNA form, the CDR3 reads TGTGCCAGTAGAATGGACATGAACTATGGCTACACCTTC. It is translated as CASRMDMNYGYTF. The chain recombines TRBV19 with TRBJ1-2, with a tentative D call TRBD1 (5 bases). Per germline, CDR1 LNHDA and CDR2 SQIVND (reference sequence). The CDR3 extends over 13 amino acids. V lost 6 bases, J lost 2 bases, and 10 bases lay in between.

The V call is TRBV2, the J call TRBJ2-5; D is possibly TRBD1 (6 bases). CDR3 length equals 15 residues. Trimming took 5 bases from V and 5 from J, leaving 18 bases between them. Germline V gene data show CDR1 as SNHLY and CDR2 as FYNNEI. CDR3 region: CASSRWLGAGETQYF. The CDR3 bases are TGTGCCAGCAGTCGGTGGTTGGGGGCAGGGGAGACCCAGTACTTC.

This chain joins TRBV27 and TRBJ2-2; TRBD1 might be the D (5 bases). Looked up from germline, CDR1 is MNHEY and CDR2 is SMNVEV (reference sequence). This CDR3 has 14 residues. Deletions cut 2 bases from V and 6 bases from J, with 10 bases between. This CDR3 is CASSLRGDAGELFF. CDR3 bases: TGTGCCAGCAGTTTAAGGGGTGACGCCGGGGAGCTGTTTTTT.